This T cell receptor beta chain is drawn from a study of CD8 T cells in ankylosing spondylitis. Study results and caveats: Researchers reportedly found disease-linked clones significantly enriched in matched ankylosing spondylitis synovial fluid. What appeared characteristic of ankylosing spondylitis blood was a TCR beta motif of fewer than ten highly homologous variants.

For this clonotype: Antigen unknown.

The CDR3 totals 15 residues. The trim removed 4 bases at V and 7 bases at J, leaving 7 bases unmatched. Germline V CDR1 and CDR2: SGHTA, FQGNSA. TCRdb ran MiXCR on the 5' RACE reads and lists one entry per CDR3 protein. Of 200,000 or so distinct CDR3 sequences listed, around a sixth were seen once; the top ten hold 3.5% to 5%. The chain is built from TRBV7-2 and TRBJ2-3; 11 bases match TRBD1. Sequences were obtained from blood, either unsorted or a sorted T cell fraction (not recorded which). The receptor comes from a male donor under 30 with ankylosing spondylitis or in good health (not recorded which). The CDR3 sequence: CASSSGQGARYTQYF. The CDR3, as DNA: TGTGCCAGCAGCTCCGGACAGGGGGCGCGTTATACGCAGTATTTT.